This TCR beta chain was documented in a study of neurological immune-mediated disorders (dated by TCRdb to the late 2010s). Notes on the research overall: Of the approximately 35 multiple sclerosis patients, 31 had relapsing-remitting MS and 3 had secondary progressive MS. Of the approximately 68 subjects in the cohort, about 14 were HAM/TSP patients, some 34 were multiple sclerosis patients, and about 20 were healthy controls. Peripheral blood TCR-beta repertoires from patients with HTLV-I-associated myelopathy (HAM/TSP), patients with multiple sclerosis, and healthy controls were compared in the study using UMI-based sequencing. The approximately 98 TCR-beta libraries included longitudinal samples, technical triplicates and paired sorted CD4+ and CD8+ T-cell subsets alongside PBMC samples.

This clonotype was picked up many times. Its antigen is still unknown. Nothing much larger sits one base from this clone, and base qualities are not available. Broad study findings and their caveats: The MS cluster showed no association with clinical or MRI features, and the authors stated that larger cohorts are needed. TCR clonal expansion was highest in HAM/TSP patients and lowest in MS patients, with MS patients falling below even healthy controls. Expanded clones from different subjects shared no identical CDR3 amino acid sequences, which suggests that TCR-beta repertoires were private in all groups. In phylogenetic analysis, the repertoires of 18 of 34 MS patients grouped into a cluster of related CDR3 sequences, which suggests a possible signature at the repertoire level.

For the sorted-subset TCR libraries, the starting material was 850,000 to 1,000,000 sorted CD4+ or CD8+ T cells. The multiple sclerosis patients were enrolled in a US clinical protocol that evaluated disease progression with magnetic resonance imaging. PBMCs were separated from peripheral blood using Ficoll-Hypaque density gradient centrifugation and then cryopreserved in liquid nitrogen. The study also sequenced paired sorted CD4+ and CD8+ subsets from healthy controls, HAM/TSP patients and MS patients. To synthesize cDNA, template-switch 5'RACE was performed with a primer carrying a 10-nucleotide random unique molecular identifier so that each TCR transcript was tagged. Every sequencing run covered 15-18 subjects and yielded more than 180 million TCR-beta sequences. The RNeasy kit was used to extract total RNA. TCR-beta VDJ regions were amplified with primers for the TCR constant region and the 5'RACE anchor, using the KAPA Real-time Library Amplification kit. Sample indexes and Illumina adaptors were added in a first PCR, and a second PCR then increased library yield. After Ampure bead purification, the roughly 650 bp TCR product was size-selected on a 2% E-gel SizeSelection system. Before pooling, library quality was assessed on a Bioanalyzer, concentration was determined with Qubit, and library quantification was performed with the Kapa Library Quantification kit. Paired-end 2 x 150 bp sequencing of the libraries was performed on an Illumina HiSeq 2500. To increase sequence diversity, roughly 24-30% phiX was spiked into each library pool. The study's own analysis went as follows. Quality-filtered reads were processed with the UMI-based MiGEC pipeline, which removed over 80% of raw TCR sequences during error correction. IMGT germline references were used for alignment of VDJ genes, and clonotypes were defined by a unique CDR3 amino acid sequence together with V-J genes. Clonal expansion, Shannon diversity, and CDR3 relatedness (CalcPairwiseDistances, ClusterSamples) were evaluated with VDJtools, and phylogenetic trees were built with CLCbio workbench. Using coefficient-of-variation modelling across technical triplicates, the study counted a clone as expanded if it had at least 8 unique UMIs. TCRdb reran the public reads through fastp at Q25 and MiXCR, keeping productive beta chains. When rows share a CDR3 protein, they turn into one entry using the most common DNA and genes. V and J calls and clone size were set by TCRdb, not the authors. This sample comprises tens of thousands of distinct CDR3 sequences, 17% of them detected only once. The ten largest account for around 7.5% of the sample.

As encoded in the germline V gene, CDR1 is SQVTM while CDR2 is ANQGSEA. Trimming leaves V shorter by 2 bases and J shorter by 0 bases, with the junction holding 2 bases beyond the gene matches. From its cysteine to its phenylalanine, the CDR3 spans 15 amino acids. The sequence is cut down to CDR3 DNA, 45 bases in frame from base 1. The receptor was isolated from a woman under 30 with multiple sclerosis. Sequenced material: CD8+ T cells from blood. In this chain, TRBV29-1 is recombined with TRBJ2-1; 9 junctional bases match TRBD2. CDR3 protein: CSVEQREASYNEQFF. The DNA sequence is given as TGCAGCGTTGAACAGCGGGAGGCCTCCTACAATGAGCAGTTCTTC.